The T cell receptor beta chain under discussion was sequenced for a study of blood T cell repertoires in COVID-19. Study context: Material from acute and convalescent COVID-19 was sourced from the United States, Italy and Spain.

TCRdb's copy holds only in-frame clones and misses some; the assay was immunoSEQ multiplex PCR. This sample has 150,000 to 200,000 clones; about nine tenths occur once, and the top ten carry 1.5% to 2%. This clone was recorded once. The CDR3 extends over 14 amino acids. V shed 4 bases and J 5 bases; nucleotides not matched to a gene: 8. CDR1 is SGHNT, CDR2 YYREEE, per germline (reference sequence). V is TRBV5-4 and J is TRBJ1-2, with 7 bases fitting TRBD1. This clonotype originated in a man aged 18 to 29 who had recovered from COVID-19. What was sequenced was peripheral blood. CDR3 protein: CASSLGQDIYGYTF. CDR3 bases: TGTGCCAGCAGCCTAGGACAGGATATATATGGCTACACCTTC.